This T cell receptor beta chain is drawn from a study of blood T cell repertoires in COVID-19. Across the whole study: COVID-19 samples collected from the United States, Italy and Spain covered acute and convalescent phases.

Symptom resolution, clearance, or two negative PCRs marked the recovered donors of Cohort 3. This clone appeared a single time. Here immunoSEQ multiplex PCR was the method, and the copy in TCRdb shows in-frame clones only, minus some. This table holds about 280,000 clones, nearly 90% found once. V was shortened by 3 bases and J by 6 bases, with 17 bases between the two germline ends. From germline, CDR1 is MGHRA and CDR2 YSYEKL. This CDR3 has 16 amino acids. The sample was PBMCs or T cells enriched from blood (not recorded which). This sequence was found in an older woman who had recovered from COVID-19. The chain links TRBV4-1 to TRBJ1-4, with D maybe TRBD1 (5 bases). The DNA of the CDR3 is TGCGCCAGCAGCCATAACCTTGGGGGGGTGGATGAAAAACTGTTTTTT. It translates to CASSHNLGGVDEKLFF.